The sequence of this TCR beta chain was determined in a study of T cells after posttransplantation cyclophosphamide. V shed 3 bases and J shed 1 base, with 16 bases lying between them. The CDR3 extends over 15 amino acids. CDR1 is GTSNPN and CDR2 is SVGIG in the germline V gene (reference sequence). This clone appeared once. Antigen unknown. Points from the study as a whole: Recipient CMV seropositivity and CMV reactivation strongly tracked TRB clonality. Donor-recipient repertoire similarity was low at 1-2 months, rising over year one. Blood and skin or GI T cell repertoires showed limited TRB overlap.

Data came from immunoSEQ multiplex PCR; TCRdb stores just in-frame clones and leaves some out. Of approximately 23,000 clones in the sample, approximately 85% were seen once. This sequence joins TRBV30 and TRBJ2-7; tentative D call: TRBD2 (5 bases). The clonotype originates from a woman aged 60 to 75 with a blood cancer, CMV-positive, and with a related stem cell donor. The sample comprised PBMCs. This CDR3 is CAWRDELTGSYEQYF. The CDR3 nucleotides read TGTGCCTGGAGGGATGAACTCACGGGATCCTACGAGCAGTACTTC.